This T cell receptor beta chain was observed in a study of T cells in Graves' hyperthyroidism and ophthalmopathy. This clonotype was seen once. The germline CDR1 and CDR2 sequences are SGHVS and FQNEAQ. CDR3 size: 15 residues. Trimming left V 1 base short and J 5 bases short, with 14 bases between. Regions amplified from RNA transcripts were the TCR beta CDR3 regions. HTBI primers were used for first-round RT-PCR of the TCR CDR3. TCRdb called the multiplex PCR reads again in MiXCR, with one record for every CDR3 protein. Among fewer than 700,000 distinct CDR3 sequences listed, under 20% were seen once.

J is TRBJ1-1 and V is TRBV7-8, with D perhaps TRBD1 (6 bases). The clonotype comes from a woman under 40 with Graves' hyperthyroidism. The sample was blood. CDR3 sequence reads: CASSLGWGAGTEAFF. CDR3 nucleotides: TGTGCCAGCAGCTTAGGATGGGGGGCGGGGACTGAAGCTTTCTTT.